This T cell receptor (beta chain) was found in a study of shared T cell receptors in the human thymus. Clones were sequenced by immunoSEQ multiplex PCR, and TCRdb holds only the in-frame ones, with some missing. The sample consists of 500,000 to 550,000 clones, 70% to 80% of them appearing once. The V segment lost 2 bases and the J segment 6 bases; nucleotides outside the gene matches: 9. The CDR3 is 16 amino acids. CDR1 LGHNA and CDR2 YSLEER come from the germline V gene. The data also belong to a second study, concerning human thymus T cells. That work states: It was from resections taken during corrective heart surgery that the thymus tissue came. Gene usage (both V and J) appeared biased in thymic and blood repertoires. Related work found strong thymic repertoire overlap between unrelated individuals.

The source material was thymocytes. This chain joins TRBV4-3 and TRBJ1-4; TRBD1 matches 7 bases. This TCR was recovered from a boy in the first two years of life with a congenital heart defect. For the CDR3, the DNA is TGCGCCAGCAGCCAATGGTTTGACAGGGCGGATGAAAAACTGTTTTTT. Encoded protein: CASSQWFDRADEKLFF.